The table lists the clone carrying this TCR beta chain with a few counts. Its antigen remains unknown. Negative magnetic isolation gave CD8+ and CD4+ cells; FACS enriched CD8+ TEMRA. The V end lost 6 bases, the J end lost 0 bases, and 12 bases lay between the germline ends. In germline, CDR1 is KGHSH, CDR2 LQKENI. The CDR3 contains 15 residues. The data are from a study of CD8 T cells in Susac syndrome. Random hexamers were used to reverse transcribe an amount of about 0.45 to 1 ug RNA. The authors amplified TCR beta CDR3 across 54 Vbeta and 13 Jbeta using immunoSEQ multiplex PCR. TCRdb re-analysed the immunoSEQ multiplex PCR reads in MiXCR, keeping a single row per CDR3 protein. The table has about 120,000 distinct CDR3 sequences, roughly 94% seen once; the top ten hold about 0.27%. General study results and limits: Clonal expansion was present among Susac CD8+ cells. This expansion reached its peak in TEMRA cells and in active patients. Some 15 Susac-specific public clones were found in total CD8+ repertoires and roughly 5 in CD8+ TEMRA repertoires.

This sequence originates from a human donor with Susac syndrome. The chain uses TRBV18 and TRBJ2-1; D possibly matches TRBD1 or TRBD2 (5 bases each). Sequenced: CD8+ T cells from PBMCs. The CDR3 region is CASSRGRSSYNEQFF. As DNA, the CDR3 is TGTGCCAGCTCCCGGGGACGGAGCTCCTACAATGAGCAGTTCTTC.